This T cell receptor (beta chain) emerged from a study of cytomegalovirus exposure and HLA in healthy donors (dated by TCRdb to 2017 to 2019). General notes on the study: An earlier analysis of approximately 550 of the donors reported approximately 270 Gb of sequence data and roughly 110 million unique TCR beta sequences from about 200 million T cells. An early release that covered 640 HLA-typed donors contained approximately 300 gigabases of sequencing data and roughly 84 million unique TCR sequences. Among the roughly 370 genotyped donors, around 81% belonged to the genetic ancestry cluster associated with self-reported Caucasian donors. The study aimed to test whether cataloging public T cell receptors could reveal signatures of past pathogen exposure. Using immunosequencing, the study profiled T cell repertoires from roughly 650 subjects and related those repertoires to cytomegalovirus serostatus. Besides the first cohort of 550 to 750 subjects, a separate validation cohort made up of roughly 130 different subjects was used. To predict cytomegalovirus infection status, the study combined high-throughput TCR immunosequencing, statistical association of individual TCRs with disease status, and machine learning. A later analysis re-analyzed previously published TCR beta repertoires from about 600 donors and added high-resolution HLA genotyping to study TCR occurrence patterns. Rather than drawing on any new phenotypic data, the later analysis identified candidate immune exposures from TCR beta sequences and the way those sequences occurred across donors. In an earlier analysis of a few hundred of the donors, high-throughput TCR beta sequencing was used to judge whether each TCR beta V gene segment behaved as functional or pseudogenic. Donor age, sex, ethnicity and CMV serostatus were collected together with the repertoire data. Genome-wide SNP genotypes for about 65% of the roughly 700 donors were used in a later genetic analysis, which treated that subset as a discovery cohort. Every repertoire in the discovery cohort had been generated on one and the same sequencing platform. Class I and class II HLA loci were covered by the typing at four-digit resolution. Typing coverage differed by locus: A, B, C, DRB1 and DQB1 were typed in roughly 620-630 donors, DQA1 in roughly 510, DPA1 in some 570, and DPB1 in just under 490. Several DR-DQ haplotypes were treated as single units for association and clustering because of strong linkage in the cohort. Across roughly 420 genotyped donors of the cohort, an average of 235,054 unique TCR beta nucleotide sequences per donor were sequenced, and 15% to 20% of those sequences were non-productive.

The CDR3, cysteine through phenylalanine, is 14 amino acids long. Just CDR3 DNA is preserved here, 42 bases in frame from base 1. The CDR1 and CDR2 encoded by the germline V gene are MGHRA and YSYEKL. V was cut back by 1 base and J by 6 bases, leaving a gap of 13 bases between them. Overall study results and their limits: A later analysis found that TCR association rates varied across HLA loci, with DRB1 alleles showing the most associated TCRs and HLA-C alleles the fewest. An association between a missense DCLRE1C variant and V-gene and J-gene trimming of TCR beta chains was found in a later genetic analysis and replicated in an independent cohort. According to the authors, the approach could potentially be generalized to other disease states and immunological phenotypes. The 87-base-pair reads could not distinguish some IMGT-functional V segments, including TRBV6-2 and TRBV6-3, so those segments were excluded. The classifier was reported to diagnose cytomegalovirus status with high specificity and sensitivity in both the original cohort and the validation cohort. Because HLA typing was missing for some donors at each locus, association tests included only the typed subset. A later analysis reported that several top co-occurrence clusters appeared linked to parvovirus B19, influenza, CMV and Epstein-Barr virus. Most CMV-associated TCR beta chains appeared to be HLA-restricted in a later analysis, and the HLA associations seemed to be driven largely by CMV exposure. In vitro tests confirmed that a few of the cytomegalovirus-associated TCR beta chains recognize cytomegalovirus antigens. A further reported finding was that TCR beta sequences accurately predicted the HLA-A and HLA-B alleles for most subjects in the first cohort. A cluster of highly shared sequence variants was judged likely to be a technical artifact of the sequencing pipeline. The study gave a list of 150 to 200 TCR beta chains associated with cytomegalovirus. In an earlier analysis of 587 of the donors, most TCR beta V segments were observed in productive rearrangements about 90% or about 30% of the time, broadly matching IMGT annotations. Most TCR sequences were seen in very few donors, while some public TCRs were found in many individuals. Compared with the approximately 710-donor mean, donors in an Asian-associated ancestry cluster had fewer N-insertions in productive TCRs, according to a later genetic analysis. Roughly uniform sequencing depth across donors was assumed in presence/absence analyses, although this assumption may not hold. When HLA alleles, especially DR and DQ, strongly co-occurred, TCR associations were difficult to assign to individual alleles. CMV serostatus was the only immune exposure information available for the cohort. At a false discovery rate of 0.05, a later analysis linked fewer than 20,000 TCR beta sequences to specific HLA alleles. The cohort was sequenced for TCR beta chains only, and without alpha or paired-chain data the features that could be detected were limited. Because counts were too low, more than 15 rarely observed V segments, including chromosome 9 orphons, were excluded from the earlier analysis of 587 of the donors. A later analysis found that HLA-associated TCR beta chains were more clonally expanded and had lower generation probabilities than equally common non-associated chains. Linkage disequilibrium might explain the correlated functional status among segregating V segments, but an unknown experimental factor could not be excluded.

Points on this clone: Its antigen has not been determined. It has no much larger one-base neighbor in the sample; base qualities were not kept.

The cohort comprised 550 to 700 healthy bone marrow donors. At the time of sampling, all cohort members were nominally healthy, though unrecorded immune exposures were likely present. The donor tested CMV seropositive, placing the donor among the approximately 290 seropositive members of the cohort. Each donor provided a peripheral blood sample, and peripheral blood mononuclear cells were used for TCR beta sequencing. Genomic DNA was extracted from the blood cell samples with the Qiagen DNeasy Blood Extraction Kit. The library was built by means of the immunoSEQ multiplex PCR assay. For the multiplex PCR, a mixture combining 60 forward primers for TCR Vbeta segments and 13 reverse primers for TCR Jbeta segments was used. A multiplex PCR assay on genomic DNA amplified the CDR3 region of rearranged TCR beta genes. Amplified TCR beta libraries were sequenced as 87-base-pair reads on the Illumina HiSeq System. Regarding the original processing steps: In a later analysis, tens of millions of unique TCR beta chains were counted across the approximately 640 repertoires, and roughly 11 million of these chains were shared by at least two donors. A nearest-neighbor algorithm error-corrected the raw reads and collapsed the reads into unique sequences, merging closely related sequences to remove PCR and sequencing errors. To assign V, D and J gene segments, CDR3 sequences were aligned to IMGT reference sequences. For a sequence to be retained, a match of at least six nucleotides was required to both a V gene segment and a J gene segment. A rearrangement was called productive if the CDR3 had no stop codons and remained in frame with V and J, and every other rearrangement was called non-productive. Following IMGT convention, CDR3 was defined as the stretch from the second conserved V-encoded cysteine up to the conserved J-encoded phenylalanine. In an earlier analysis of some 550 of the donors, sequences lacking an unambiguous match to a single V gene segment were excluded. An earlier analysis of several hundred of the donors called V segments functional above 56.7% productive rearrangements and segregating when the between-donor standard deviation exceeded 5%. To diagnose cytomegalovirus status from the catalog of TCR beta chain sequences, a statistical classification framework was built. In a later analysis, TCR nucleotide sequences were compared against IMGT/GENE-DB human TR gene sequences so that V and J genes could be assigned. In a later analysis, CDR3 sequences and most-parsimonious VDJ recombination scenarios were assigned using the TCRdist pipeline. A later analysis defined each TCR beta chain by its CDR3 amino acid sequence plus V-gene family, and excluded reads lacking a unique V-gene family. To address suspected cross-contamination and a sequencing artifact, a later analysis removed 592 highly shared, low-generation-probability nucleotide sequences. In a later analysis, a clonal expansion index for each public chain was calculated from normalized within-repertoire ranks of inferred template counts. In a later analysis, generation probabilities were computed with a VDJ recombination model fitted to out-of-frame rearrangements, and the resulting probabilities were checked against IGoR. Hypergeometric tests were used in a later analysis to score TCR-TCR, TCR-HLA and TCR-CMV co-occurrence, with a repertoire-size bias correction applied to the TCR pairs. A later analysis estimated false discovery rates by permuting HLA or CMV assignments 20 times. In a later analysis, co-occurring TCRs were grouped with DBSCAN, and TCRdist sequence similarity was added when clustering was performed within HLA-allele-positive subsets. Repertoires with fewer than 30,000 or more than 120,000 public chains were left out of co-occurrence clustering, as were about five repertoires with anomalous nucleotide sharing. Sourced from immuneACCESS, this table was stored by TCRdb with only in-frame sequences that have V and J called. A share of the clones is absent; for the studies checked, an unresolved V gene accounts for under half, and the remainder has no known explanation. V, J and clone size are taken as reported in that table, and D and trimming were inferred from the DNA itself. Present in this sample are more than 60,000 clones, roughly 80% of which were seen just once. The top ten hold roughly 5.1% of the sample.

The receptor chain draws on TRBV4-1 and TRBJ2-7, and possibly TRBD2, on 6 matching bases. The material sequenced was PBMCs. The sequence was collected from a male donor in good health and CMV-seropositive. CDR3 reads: CASSQGTGDREQYF. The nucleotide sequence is TGCGCCAGCAGCCAAGGGACGGGGGACCGCGAGCAGTACTTC.